This passage covers 29 T cell receptor beta chains from one sample sequenced in a study of identical twins. TCRdb analysed the 5' RACE reads with MiXCR anew, one entry per CDR3 protein. The sample yields about 520,000 distinct CDR3 sequences, approximately 22% seen once. The data also belong to a second study, concerning T cells expressing NK-cell markers.

Sequencing was carried out using CD4+ T cells sorted from blood. These receptor sequences come from a woman between 18 and 29 years old in good health.

This clonotype was recorded many times. V gene TRBV20-1 combines with J gene TRBJ2-5, with 9 nucleotides matching TRBD1. Germline lookup yields CDR1 DFQATT and CDR2 SNEGSKA (reference sequence). The CDR3 is 15 residues long. Trimming at V came to 0 bases and at J to 5 bases, leaving 7 bases not matched to a gene. The CDR3 sequence is CSARDFIGQGETQYF. In nucleotides, the CDR3 is TGCAGTGCTAGAGATTTCATAGGACAGGGGGAGACCCAGTACTTC.

This clonotype has just a few counts. The chain is built from TRBV20-1 and TRBJ1-3; 9 bases are a match to TRBD1. Germline values: CDR1 DFQATT, CDR2 SNEGSKA (reference sequence). The V and J ends lost 6 bases and 4 bases, in that order; junction bases with no gene match: 16. The CDR3 has 17 residues. The CDR3 DNA reads as TGCAGTGCCTCATCCGGCGGGACAGGGATAGGGGGAAACACCATATATTTT. This translates into CSASSGGTGIGGNTIYF.

The chain joins TRBV5-6 to TRBJ1-1; D is possibly TRBD1 (6 bases). In germline, CDR1 is SGHDT, CDR2 YYEEEE. V was shortened by 5 bases and J by 0 bases, with 11 bases between the two germline ends. This CDR3 is built from 14 residues. The CDR3 loop reads CASRDGQMNTEAFF. In DNA form, the CDR3 reads TGTGCCAGCAGGGACGGACAGATGAACACTGAAGCTTTCTTT.

This chain joins TRBV27 and TRBJ2-5; D unclear. The germline V and J ends were trimmed by 11 bases and 8 bases, with 18 bases remaining between them. Germline lookup yields CDR1 MNHEY and CDR2 SMNVEV (reference sequence). CDR3 size: 12 residues. This CDR3 is CAAGPSGSTQYF. The CDR3 nucleotides read TGTGCCGCAGGCCCGTCAGGCTCTACCCAGTACTTC.

This clonotype was detected only a few times. J is TRBJ2-1 and V is TRBV20-1; D possibly corresponds to TRBD1 (6 bases). Trimming shortened V by 0 bases and J by 7 bases, and 19 bases separated the two germline ends. The CDR3 spans 16 residues. Germline V gene data show CDR1 as DFQATT and CDR2 as SNEGSKA (reference sequence). The CDR3 nucleotides read TGCAGTGCTAGAGATCATTGGCTAGCAAGGGGGAATGAGCAGTTCTTC. This translates into CSARDHWLARGNEQFF.

There are a few counts of this clonotype. The chain employs TRBV29-1 and TRBJ1-2, with 8 bases lining up with TRBD1. Germline CDR1 is SQVTM and CDR2 is ANQGSEA. The CDR3 runs 13 residues. In DNA, the CDR3 is TGCAGTACTCAGGGGGCTGTGGACTATGGCTACACCTTC. It encodes CSTQGAVDYGYTF.

V is TRBV4-3 and J is TRBJ1-5; D perhaps matches TRBD1 (6 bases). The CDR3 is 16 residues long. Germline V gene lookup returns CDR1 LGHNA and CDR2 YSLEER. V was shortened by 4 bases and J by 4 bases, with 17 bases between the two germline ends. The CDR3 protein is CASSPEWTAKNQPQHF. The CDR3 DNA follows: TGCGCCAGCAGCCCCGAGTGGACAGCAAAAAATCAGCCCCAGCATTTT.

V gene TRBV5-1 combines with J gene TRBJ2-2, with D maybe TRBD1 (6 bases). V was cut by 4 bases and J by 4 bases, with 14 bases left in between. Looked up from germline, CDR1 is SGHRS and CDR2 is YFSETQ. This CDR3 spans 15 amino acids. CDR3 sequence reads: CASSLHRDITGELFF. CDR3 nucleotide sequence: TGCGCCAGCAGCCTCCACAGGGATATCACCGGGGAGCTGTTTTTT.

This clonotype has only a few counts. The chain combines TRBV10-3 with TRBJ1-1; TRBD1 aligns across 8 bases. Germline V CDR1 and CDR2: ENHRY, SYGVKD. Trimming cost V 8 bases and J 1 base; bases outside gene matches: 6. There are 14 residues in the CDR3. CDR3 in amino acids: CAIRQGLGNTEAFF. The CDR3, as DNA: TGTGCCATCCGACAGGGGTTAGGGAACACTGAAGCTTTCTTT.

CDR3 nucleotides: TGTGCCAGCAGTGGTAACAGGGACCTTCGGTACAATGAGCAGTTCTTC. This translates into CASSGNRDLRYNEQFF. The chain combines TRBV12-3 or TRBV12-4 with TRBJ2-1; D may be TRBD1 (6 bases). This CDR3 has 16 residues. V was pared by 5 bases and J by 4 bases, with 18 bases between.

This clonotype has more than one count but fewer than ten. The genes are TRBV20-1 and TRBJ2-5; 7 nucleotides align to TRBD2. The germline V gene has CDR1 DFQATT and CDR2 SNEGSKA (reference sequence). The CDR3 contains 15 residues. After removal of 5 bases from V and 6 bases from J, the junction contained 15 bases not matched to a gene. Here the CDR3 reads CSAPGGGGPRKTQYF. In DNA form, the CDR3 reads TGCAGTGCTCCAGGCGGGGGAGGCCCCAGGAAGACCCAGTACTTC.

The chain has TRBV5-1 and TRBJ2-3, with a possible D match to TRBD2 (5 bases). V was clipped by 0 bases and J by 5 bases, with 10 bases between them. CDR1 SGHRS and CDR2 YFSETQ come from the germline V gene. The CDR3 extends over 14 amino acids. The CDR3 nucleotides are TGCGCCAGCAGCTTGGACCTAGCAGGAGATACGCAGTATTTT. Its translation is CASSLDLAGDTQYF.

This clonotype has a handful of counts. The chain employs TRBV30 and TRBJ2-3; D call uncertain. The V and J ends lost 0 bases and 3 bases respectively, with 1 base between them. Germline CDR1 reads GTSNPN; CDR2 reads SVGIG (reference sequence). The CDR3 covers 11 residues. CDR3: CAWSVTDTQYF. CDR3 nucleotide sequence: TGTGCCTGGAGTGTAACAGATACGCAGTATTTT.

V is TRBV3-1 and J is TRBJ1-6; TRBD1 aligns across 7 bases. The germline V gene has CDR1 LGHDT and CDR2 YNNKEL (reference sequence). The CDR3 consists of 15 residues. Germline trimming cut 1 base from V and 9 bases from J; bases unmatched to any gene: 6. The CDR3 loop is CASSQVVSGGSPLHF. The DNA for the CDR3 is TGTGCCAGCAGCCAAGTAGTGTCAGGGGGTTCACCCCTCCACTTT.

This clonotype has a handful of counts. J is TRBJ1-1 and V is TRBV29-1; D is undetermined. Germline-derived CDR1 and CDR2 are SQVTM and ANQGSEA. V gave up 2 bases and J gave up 4 bases, with 5 bases separating them. The CDR3 covers 11 residues. CDR3 DNA sequence: TGCAGCGTTGAACGGAGCACTGAAGCTTTCTTT. Its translation is CSVERSTEAFF.

This clonotype was seen a few times. The rearrangement uses TRBV2 and TRBJ2-1, with TRBD1 matching 10 bases. After removal of 2 bases from V and 5 bases from J, the junction contained 6 bases not matched to a gene. The germline V gene encodes CDR1 SNHLY and CDR2 FYNNEI. The CDR3 runs to 16 residues. The CDR3 region has the DNA TGTGCCAGCAGTGAAAGGGGGGACAGGGGTAACAATGAGCAGTTCTTC. This codes for CASSERGDRGNNEQFF. Together with reference TRBV2 and TRBJ2-1, the CDR3 gives the full variable domain: EPEVTQTPSHQVTQMGQEVILRCVPISNHLYFYWYRQILGQKVEFLVSFYNNEISEKSEIFDDQFSVERPDGSNFTLKIRSTKLEDSAMYFCASSERGDRGNNEQFFGPGTRLTVL.

This clonotype was recorded a few times. This chain connects TRBV30 to TRBJ2-1, with no clear D. Germline lookup yields CDR1 GTSNPN and CDR2 SVGIG (reference sequence). The CDR3 length is 15 residues. Trimming removed 0 bases at V and 3 bases at J, with 12 bases between. CDR3 nucleotide sequence: TGTGCCTGGAGTGTAGAGAGCGCCGTCTACAATGAGCAGTTCTTC. Its protein product is CAWSVESAVYNEQFF.

V usage is TRBV20-1 and J usage is TRBJ1-3; D remains unclear. CDR3 length: 16 residues. Trimming took 6 bases from V and 1 from J, leaving 19 bases between them. The V gene's germline CDR1 is DFQATT and CDR2 SNEGSKA (reference sequence). The CDR3: CSAVYGFPSSGNTIYF. The CDR3 coding sequence is TGCAGTGCCGTATATGGCTTCCCCTCATCTGGAAACACCATATATTTT.

The V call is TRBV10-3, the J call TRBJ1-2; possibly TRBD1 for D (6 bases). V was clipped by 4 bases and J by 4 bases, with 22 bases between them. CDR3 size: 17 residues. Looked up from germline, CDR1 is ENHRY and CDR2 is SYGVKD. Written as DNA, the CDR3 is TGTGCCATCAGTGCTATCGGAGACAAACAGGGATCCTATGGCTACACCTTC. Translating gives CAISAIGDKQGSYGYTF.

This chain joins TRBV6-5 and TRBJ2-4; maybe TRBD1 (6 bases). V lost 2 bases and J lost 6, with 11 bases in between. In germline, CDR1 is MNHEY, CDR2 SVGAGI. The CDR3 consists of 14 residues. The CDR3 DNA reads TGTGCCAGCAGTTACACAGGGCGGTCAAACATTCAGTACTTC. This encodes CASSYTGRSNIQYF.

The gene calls are TRBV9 and TRBJ2-1; perhaps TRBD2 as D (5 bases). V was trimmed by 3 bases and J by 9 bases, leaving 10 bases between them. From germline, CDR1 is SGDLS and CDR2 YYNGEE. The CDR3 is 12 amino acids. The CDR3, as DNA: TGTGCCAGCAGCGGCACCCGGGGTGAGCAGTTCTTC. Translating it yields CASSGTRGEQFF.

This clonotype was seen a few times. The rearrangement links TRBV7-2 to TRBJ2-7; 9 bases map to TRBD1. CDR1 is SGHTA, CDR2 FQGNSA, per germline. V lost 1 base, J lost 12 bases, and 10 bases stayed unmatched. The CDR3 is 14 residues long. CDR3 DNA sequence: TGTGCCAGCAGCTTAGTAGTGGACAGGGGACGGGGGTACTTC. Its protein is CASSLVVDRGRGYF.

This clonotype was seen a handful of times. The chain uses TRBV12-3 or TRBV12-4 and TRBJ2-6; no definite D call. Trimming shortened V by 5 bases and J by 4 bases, and 9 bases separated the two germline ends. This CDR3 is built from 14 residues. CDR3 sequence reads: CASSANSGANVLTF. CDR3 DNA: TGTGCCAGCAGTGCTAACTCGGGGGCCAACGTCCTGACTTTC.

This clonotype has a handful of counts. The CDR3 sequence is CASSWGGSDTYEQYF. The CDR3 DNA sequence: TGTGCCAGCAGTTGGGGCGGGAGCGATACCTACGAGCAGTACTTC. The V call is TRBV12-3 or TRBV12-4, the J call TRBJ2-7; 7 positions agree with TRBD2. V gave up 4 bases and J gave up 2 bases; unmatched junction bases: 8. The CDR3 contains 15 residues.

This chain uses TRBV20-1 with TRBJ2-6; 7 nucleotides line up with TRBD1. The V and J ends lost 6 bases and 4 bases, in that order; junction bases with no gene match: 6. This CDR3 is 14 amino acids long. Germline V gene data show CDR1 as DFQATT and CDR2 as SNEGSKA (reference sequence). The CDR3 coding sequence is TGCAGTGCAGAGGACAGGACAGGGGCCAACGTCCTGACTTTC. Translated, it gives CSAEDRTGANVLTF.

This clonotype was recorded at least ten times. This chain joins TRBV12-3 or TRBV12-4 and TRBJ2-7; TRBD1 matches at 8 bases. The V gene end was trimmed by 5 bases and the J gene end by 2 bases; junction bases not matched to a gene: 8. The length of the CDR3 is 15 residues. CDR3 sequence reads: CASSLRTGKPYEQYF. CDR3 in DNA: TGTGCCAGCAGTCTTAGGACAGGGAAGCCCTACGAGCAGTACTTC.

This clonotype was counted only a few times. Here the CDR3 reads CASSIQGAGELFF. The CDR3 DNA reads as TGTGCCAGCTCCATTCAGGGTGCCGGGGAGCTGTTTTTT. The chain employs TRBV11-3 and TRBJ2-2, with D tentatively TRBD1 (5 bases). V was trimmed by 8 bases and J by 6 bases, leaving 13 bases between them. The length of the CDR3 is 13 residues. In germline, CDR1 is SGHNT, CDR2 YENEEA.

This chain uses TRBV7-2 with TRBJ2-1; 8 nucleotides agree with TRBD2. CDR1 and CDR2 (germline): SGHTA, FQGNSA. The CDR3 is 15 residues long. Trimming at V came to 2 bases and at J to 3 bases, leaving 3 bases not matched to a gene. DNA of the CDR3: TGTGCCAGCAGCTTAACTAGCGGCCTCTACAATGAGCAGTTCTTC. It codes for CASSLTSGLYNEQFF. The full variable domain, completed using reference TRBV7-2 and TRBJ2-1, is GAGVSQSPSNKVTEKGKDVELRCDPISGHTALYWYRQSLGQGLEFLIYFQGNSAPDKSGLPSDRFSAERTGGSVSTLTIQRTQQEDSAVYLCASSLTSGLYNEQFFGPGTRLTVL.

The gene calls are TRBV5-1 and TRBJ2-6, with D unresolved. This CDR3 region has 17 residues. CDR1 and CDR2 from the germline V gene are SGHRS and YFSETQ. The ends were cut back, 1 base at V and 1 base at J, with 12 bases in the middle. This CDR3 reads CASSLISAVSGANVLTF. Here the CDR3 DNA reads TGCGCCAGCAGCTTGATTAGTGCTGTTTCTGGGGCCAACGTCCTGACTTTC. The full variable domain, rest sourced from reference TRBV5-1 and TRBJ2-6, is KAGVTQTPRYLIKTRGQQVTLSCSPISGHRSVSWYQQTPGQGLQFLFEYFSETQRNKGNFPGRFSGRQFSNSRSEMNVSTLELGDSALYLCASSLISAVSGANVLTFGAGSRLTVL.